This TCR beta chain stems from a study of vaccination effects on CD4 cells after COVID-19. Study details: As their vaccination, participants received two doses of either BNT162b2 or mRNA-1273. Notes on the study in general: The authors studied few convalescent patients and collected no early post-infection timepoints.

Clones were read by immunoSEQ multiplex PCR, and TCRdb kept only the in-frame ones, dropping some. The data contain tens of thousands of clones, approximately 74% of them singletons. For this clone: Its antigen is still unknown.

Trimming removed 2 bases from V and 2 bases from J, with 9 bases in between. Looked up from germline, CDR1 is LNHDA and CDR2 is SQIVND (reference sequence). There are 14 residues in the CDR3. ViraFEST assay sequencing came after antigen-specific CD4+ T cells were expanded with viral peptide pools. Once cultured for 10 to 11 days, the cells underwent separation to obtain CD4+ T cells. Vaccine recipients had no previous SARS-CoV-2 infection; their nucleocapsid antibodies were negative. Cultures received IL-2 medium that replaced half the medium on days 3 and 7. The chain uses TRBV19 and TRBJ2-5; D uncertain. The starting material was CD4+ T cells from PBMCs cultured with HCoV-NL63 spike peptides, obtained before COVID-19 vaccination. The source is a human donor who received a COVID-19 vaccine. CDR3 region: CASSIRGVQETQYF. CDR3 sequence (DNA): TGTGCCAGTAGTATACGTGGGGTACAAGAGACCCAGTACTTC.